The clone carrying this T cell receptor (beta chain) appeared a few times. What it binds is not known. The data stem from a study of human T cells and chemical hapten exposure. Study results and caveats: TCRs exceeding a frequency of 1 in 1000 stayed unchanged under DPC sensitization. Clustering by CDR3 similarity yielded significantly more large clusters from expanded TCRs than controls.

Time point of the sample: patch test 3, about 24 weeks after DPC sensitization. Treatment here: therapeutic diphenylcyclopropenone sensitization with weekly scalp DPC. The CDR3 spans 14 residues. CDR1 is LGHNA and CDR2 is YNFKEQ in the germline V gene. V was clipped by 0 bases and J by 4 bases, with 7 bases between them. TCRdb reprocessed the RACE reads with MiXCR, giving one entry per CDR3 protein. Among 110,000 or so distinct CDR3 sequences listed, about 34% were seen once. The sequence came from a man in his forties with alopecia areata. Some clones in this sample may be carry-over from other donors' samples. The chain links TRBV4-2 to TRBJ2-1; possible D gene TRBD1, 5 bases. Sample: whole blood, taken in connection with sensitization to the hapten diphenylcyclopropenone (DPC). CDR3: CASSQETGYNEQFF. CDR3 bases: TGTGCCAGCAGCCAAGAAACAGGATACAATGAGCAGTTCTTC.